The sample holds many counts of the clone carrying this T cell receptor beta chain. The authors' processing: Samples ranged from roughly 23,224 to 690,600 TCRs, with a median of around 100,000. TCRdb passed the RACE reads through MiXCR, listing each CDR3 protein once. The V and J calls follow TCRdb's processing rather than the paper's. The table lists about 130,000 distinct CDR3 sequences, 8.5% to 9.5% of them singletons, with approximately 1.6% in the top ten. CDR3 length: 14 residues. Trimming removed 3 bases from V and 8 bases from J, with 13 bases in between. The germline V gene has CDR1 MNHNS and CDR2 SASEGT. The entry originates in a study of human T cells and chemical hapten exposure. The time point denotes: healthy volunteer bleed at 2 weeks. Unseparated into fractions, whole blood served as the source from which total RNA was extracted.

The material sequenced was whole blood. The chain combines TRBV6-1 with TRBJ1-4; D is uncertain. The TCR originated in a male donor in good health. Some clones in this sample may be carry-over from other donors' samples. CDR3 protein: CASSETPNREKLFF. The CDR3 region has the DNA TGTGCCAGCAGTGAGACCCCTAATAGGGAAAAACTGTTTTTT.